This T cell receptor beta chain was sequenced during a study of OX40 agonist ivuxolimab in advanced cancers. Clones were read by immunoSEQ multiplex PCR, and TCRdb kept only the in-frame ones, dropping some. The data contain about 22,000 clones, approximately 91% of them singletons. The CDR3 sequence is 13 residues long. V lost 2 bases and J 1 base, leaving 6 bases between the germline ends. CDR1 and CDR2 from the germline V gene are SGHNT and YYREEE (reference sequence). This clone was picked up a small number of times. The material sequenced was CD4+ or CD8+ T cells sorted from blood, taken in a trial of the OX40 agonist ivuxolimab. The clonotype originates from an adult with an advanced solid tumor such as melanoma, head and neck, liver or kidney cancer. The rearrangement uses TRBV5-4 and TRBJ1-1; D is unclear. The DNA for the CDR3 is TGTGCCAGCAGCTTCCCACAGAACACTGAAGCTTTCTTT. Protein sequence: CASSFPQNTEAFF. Together with reference TRBV5-4 and TRBJ1-1, the CDR3 gives the full variable domain: ETGVTQSPTHLIKTRGQQVTLRCSSQSGHNTVSWYQQALGQGPQFIFQYYREEENGRGNFPPRFSGLQFPNYSSELNVNALELDDSALYLCASSFPQNTEAFFGQGTRLTVV.